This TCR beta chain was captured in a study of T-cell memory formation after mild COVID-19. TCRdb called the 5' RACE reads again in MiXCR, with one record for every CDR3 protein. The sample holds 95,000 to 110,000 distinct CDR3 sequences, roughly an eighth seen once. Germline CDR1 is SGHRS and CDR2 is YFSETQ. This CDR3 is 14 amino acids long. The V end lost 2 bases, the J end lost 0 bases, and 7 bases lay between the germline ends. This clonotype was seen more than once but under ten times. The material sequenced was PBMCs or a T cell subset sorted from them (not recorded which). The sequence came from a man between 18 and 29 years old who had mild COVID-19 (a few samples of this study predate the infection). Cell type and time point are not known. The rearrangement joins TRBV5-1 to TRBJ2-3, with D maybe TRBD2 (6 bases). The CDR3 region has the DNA TGCGCCAGCAGCTTTCGGGGGAGCACAGATACGCAGTATTTT. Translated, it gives CASSFRGSTDTQYF.